This T cell receptor (beta chain) came from a study of T cell responses to AZD1222 COVID-19 vaccine. Some clones are missing from TCRdb's copy, which holds only in-frame ones; the method was immunoSEQ multiplex PCR. The table records about 100,000 clones, 80% to 85% of them present only once. After removal of 2 bases from V and 4 bases from J, the junction contained 4 bases not matched to a gene. CDR1 WSHSY and CDR2 SAAADI come from the germline V gene. This CDR3 has 14 residues. This clone has just one count. Sequences were derived from peripheral blood, sampled on day 0 of AZD1222 vaccination. The origin of this receptor is an adult in good health. The chain combines TRBV10-2 with TRBJ1-2; TRBD1 aligns across 7 bases. CDR3 sequence reads: CASSEQGDGYGYTF. The CDR3, as DNA: TGCGCCAGCAGTGAGCAGGGGGACGGCTATGGCTACACCTTC.